In its sample, the clone carrying this T cell receptor (beta chain) was seen a few times. Its target is not known. The data belong to a study of shared clonotypes between healthy human individuals. Points from the study as a whole: Clonotype sharing among donors likely depends on sequencing depth.

The CDR3 has 15 residues. Trimming pared 0 bases from V and 3 bases from J, leaving 12 bases between. CDR1 is SGDLS, CDR2 YYNGEE, per germline. Using immunoSEQ multiplex PCR, the repertoire was profiled, and TCRdb retains in-frame clones only, with some absent. The table has around 2.5 million clones, roughly 93% seen once. The clonotype comes from a young man in good health. Some clones in this sample may be carry-over from other donors' samples. The sequenced sample consisted of naive CD4+ T cells from PBMCs. This sample's subset: CD45RA+ positively selected. The chain couples TRBV9 to TRBJ1-2; D uncertain. The CDR3 reads CASSVASDADYGYTF. The CDR3 coding sequence is TGTGCCAGCAGCGTAGCGTCGGACGCTGACTATGGCTACACCTTC.